This T cell receptor beta chain came from a study of CD8 T cells in Susac syndrome. This clonotype has a single count. The CDR3 consists of 12 residues. The V end lost 7 bases, the J end lost 2 bases, and 12 bases lay between the germline ends. CDR1 and CDR2 from the germline V gene are DFQATT and SNEGSKA (reference sequence). An input of about 0.5 to 1 ug of RNA was subjected to reverse transcription using random hexamers. Amplification of TCR beta CDR3 used immunoSEQ multiplex PCR across 54 Vbeta and 13 Jbeta. Via MiXCR, TCRdb re-called the immunoSEQ multiplex PCR reads, giving one row per CDR3 protein. This table holds 250,000 to 300,000 distinct CDR3 sequences, around nine tenths found once.

The sequenced sample was CD8+ T cells from PBMCs. This chain joins TRBV20-1 and TRBJ2-7, with D perhaps TRBD1 (5 bases). This receptor was identified in a human donor with multiple sclerosis. Written as DNA, the CDR3 is TGCAGTGTAGGGGATACCCCCTACGAGCAGTACTTC. It codes for CSVGDTPYEQYF.